A single sample is the source of the 11 T cell receptor beta chains below, sequenced in a study of shared clonotypes between healthy human individuals. Method: immunoSEQ multiplex PCR; TCRdb's copy keeps in-frame clones and lacks some. The sample records 950,000 to 1,200,000 clones, approximately 80% being singletons. The sample taken for sequencing was memory CD4+ T cells from PBMCs. The subset denotes: CD45RA-negative fraction. The origin of the receptors is a man between 18 and 35 years old in good health. Some clones in this sample may be carry-over from other donors' samples.

This clone was detected only once. The chain has TRBV5-3 and TRBJ2-5; 8 bases align to TRBD1. TRBV5-3 is identified as an open reading frame with a role that is uncertain. This CDR3 spans 20 amino acids. V lost 1 base, J lost 6 bases, and 23 bases stayed unmatched. CDR3 DNA: TGTGCCAGAAGCTTGCCACGGCTCTCGCCCGGACAGGGAAGAACGAAGACCCAGTACTTC. As protein: CARSLPRLSPGQGRTKTQYF.

The chain carries TRBV28 and TRBJ2-1; D is possibly TRBD2 (6 bases). The V and J ends lost 4 bases and 5 bases respectively, with 18 bases between them. The CDR3 loop spans 16 amino acids. The germline V gene encodes CDR1 MDHEN and CDR2 SYDVKM. CDR3 DNA: TGTGCCAGCAGTTCTGGTTTCGGGACTCGGAACAATGAGCAGTTCTTC. Residues: CASSSGFGTRNNEQFF.

The V gene is TRBV25-1, the J gene TRBJ2-5, with 8 bases fitting TRBD1. The CDR3 covers 15 residues. Germline V CDR1 and CDR2: MGHDK, SYGVNS. Germline trimming cut 5 bases from V and 5 bases from J; bases unmatched to any gene: 10. The CDR3 DNA reads TGTGCCAGCAGTAACCCCCAGGGGGCGGGGGAGACCCAGTACTTC. It encodes CASSNPQGAGETQYF.

The chain uses TRBV18 and TRBJ2-5; no reliable D call. The germline V and J ends were trimmed by 0 bases and 5 bases, with 13 bases remaining between them. Germline loops: CDR1 KGHSH, CDR2 LQKENI. The CDR3 sequence is 15 residues long. The CDR3 spells CASSPPGSIKETQYF. For the CDR3, the DNA is TGTGCCAGCTCACCACCGGGCTCGATCAAGGAGACCCAGTACTTC.

This chain uses TRBV7-8 with TRBJ1-1; TRBD1 might be the D (6 bases). Looked up from germline, CDR1 is SGHVS and CDR2 is FQNEAQ. This CDR3 has 16 amino acids. V lost 1 base and J 0 bases, leaving 12 bases between the germline ends. The CDR3: CASSLEQGAVNTEAFF. The DNA for the CDR3 is TGTGCCAGCAGCTTAGAACAGGGCGCGGTGAACACTGAAGCTTTCTTT.

The V and J genes are TRBV5-1 and TRBJ2-2; D unclear. The germline V gene has CDR1 SGHRS and CDR2 YFSETQ. Trimming removed 3 bases from V and 7 bases from J, with 10 bases in between. The CDR3 loop spans 13 amino acids. This CDR3 is CASSSGPGGELFF. In nucleotides, the CDR3 is TGCGCCAGCAGCTCCGGACCCGGCGGGGAGCTGTTTTTT.

The V and J genes are TRBV4-2 and TRBJ2-1; 10 positions agree with TRBD2. Germline-derived CDR1 and CDR2 are LGHNA and YNFKEQ. Trimming removed 1 base from V and 5 bases from J; junction bases left unmatched: 11. The CDR3 loop spans 18 amino acids. CDR3 nucleotide sequence: TGTGCCAGCAGCCAAGCCCGAAGGACTAGCGGAACAAACAATGAGCAGTTCTTC. Residues: CASSQARRTSGTNNEQFF.

The gene calls are TRBV4-1 and TRBJ1-2, with unresolved D. V was pared by 0 bases and J by 3 bases, with 8 bases between. The V gene's germline CDR1 is MGHRA and CDR2 YSYEKL. The CDR3 runs 14 residues. For the CDR3, the DNA is TGCGCCAGCAGCCAAGATGGAGGTTACTATGGCTACACCTTC. It encodes CASSQDGGYYGYTF.

The chain joins TRBV5-1 to TRBJ2-2; D may be TRBD1 (5 bases). V was pared by 4 bases and J by 0 bases, with 13 bases between. Germline V lookup: CDR1 SGHRS, CDR2 YFSETQ. CDR3 length: 16 residues. The CDR3 protein is CASSRAAGTNTGELFF. In DNA form, the CDR3 reads TGCGCCAGCAGCCGGGCGGCAGGGACGAACACCGGGGAGCTGTTTTTT.

This clone was observed a few times. The sample contains more than one DNA sequence encoding this CDR3. The CDR3: CAWSLGQGYGYTF. CDR3 DNA sequence: TGTGCCTGGAGTTTGGGACAGGGGTATGGCTACACCTTC. The rearrangement uses TRBV30 and TRBJ1-2; 10 bases align to TRBD1. The V segment lost 2 bases and the J segment 5 bases; nucleotides outside the gene matches: 2. The germline gives CDR1 GTSNPN, CDR2 SVGIG (reference sequence). The CDR3 totals 13 residues.

A word on this clone: The junction does not match germline at one end; this may be a read error. The same CDR3 is also encoded by other DNA sequences in this sample. CDR3 loop: CASSLGRLLRENTQYF. CDR3 sequence (DNA): TGTGCCAGCAGCCTGGGGAGATTATTGCGGGAAAATACGCAGTACTTT. The chain uses TRBV7-9 and TRBJ2-3, with D possibly matching TRBD2 (6 bases). The CDR3 is made up of 16 amino acids. Germline values: CDR1 SEHNR, CDR2 FQNEAQ (reference sequence).